The rows below give T cell receptor beta chains drawn from one sample of a study of CD8 T cells in ankylosing spondylitis. One entry per CDR3 protein, called by TCRdb with MiXCR from the 5' RACE reads. The table lists some 200,000 distinct CDR3 sequences, more than 10% of them singletons, with 16% in the top ten. Source material: blood, either unsorted or a sorted T cell fraction (not recorded which). All receptors come from a male donor with ankylosing spondylitis or in good health (not recorded which). Both conserved end residues are part of each CDR3. The D gene is left open where the match is weak. Not all rows give a size; the values are once, few, many and, for expanded clones, a class.

v_call	j_call	clone_size	d_call	cdr3_nt	cdr3_aa
TRBV7-9	TRBJ2-1	few	TRBD2	TGTGCCAGCAGCTCTGGGGGGGGGAAGTCCTACAATGAGCAGTTCTTC	CASSSGGGKSYNEQFF
TRBV6-4	TRBJ1-2	.	.	TGTGCCAGCAGTGAGGGCGGCCTATATGGCTACACCTTC	CASSEGGLYGYTF
TRBV10-2	TRBJ2-5	.	.	TGCGCCAGCAGTGACTCCCTCTACGGGGAGGAGACCCAGTACTTC	CASSDSLYGEETQYF
TRBV7-6	TRBJ2-3	few	.	TGTGCCAGCAGCTTAAAAGGGGCGGGGTTCGGACCCACAGATACGCAGTATTTT	CASSLKGAGFGPTDTQYF
TRBV4-2	TRBJ1-2	.	TRBD1	TGTGCCAGCAGCCGGGGGACAGGGGAATTATATGGCTACACCTTC	CASSRGTGELYGYTF
TRBV29-1	TRBJ2-3	few	TRBD1	TGCAGCGTCCGGGACAGGGGCACAGATACGCAGTATTTT	CSVRDRGTDTQYF
TRBV4-2	TRBJ1-3	many	.	TGTGCCAGCAGCCAAGATTTTTGGTCTGGAAACACCATATATTTT	CASSQDFWSGNTIYF
TRBV6-1	TRBJ1-5	.	.	TGTGCCAGCAGTGAAGCCGGGGTAAATCAGCCCCAGCATTTT	CASSEAGVNQPQHF
TRBV20-1	TRBJ2-1	few	TRBD1	TGCAGTGCTAGAGATCTAGGGGGCCGGATCAATGAGCAGTTCTTC	CSARDLGGRINEQFF
TRBV7-7	TRBJ2-5	few	.	TGTGCCAGCAGCTTAGGAGGATACCAAGAGACCCAGTACTTC	CASSLGGYQETQYF
TRBV27	TRBJ1-5	many	.	TGTGCCAGCAGTTCACCCGGCGGGCCCCAGCATTTT	CASSSPGGPQHF
TRBV29-1	TRBJ1-2	many	.	TGCAGCGTTGATCAGGGAGGCGGCTACACCTTC	CSVDQGGGYTF
TRBV2	TRBJ2-2	few	.	TGTGCCAGCAGTGGCGGAGCGAACACCGGGGAGCTGTTTTTT	CASSGGANTGELFF
TRBV6-4	TRBJ1-2	many	TRBD1	TGTGCCAGCAGTGACGGACAGGGATCGGATGGCTACACCTTC	CASSDGQGSDGYTF
TRBV11-1	TRBJ1-4	few	.	TGTGCCAGCAGCCCCTCTCGGGCAACCGGAGTTCGTCCTAATGAAAAACTGTTTTTT	CASSPSRATGVRPNEKLFF
TRBV5-6	TRBJ2-1	.	.	TGTGCCAGCAGTTTTTGGGACAATGAGCAGTTCTTC	CASSFWDNEQFF
TRBV7-9	TRBJ2-3	few	TRBD2	TGTGCCTACCCCCTAGCGGGGGGGGATACGCAGTATTTT	CAYPLAGGDTQYF
TRBV12-3/TRBV12-4	TRBJ2-5	.	TRBD2	TGTGCCAGCAGACCTAGGGAGGGGGAGACCCAGTACTTC	CASRPREGETQYF
TRBV7-8	TRBJ2-1	few	.	TGTGCCAGCAGCTCCTCGGGAGTCCACAATGAGCAGTTCTTC	CASSSSGVHNEQFF
TRBV18	TRBJ2-5	few	.	TGTGCCAGCTCGCCCCTGTTCGGTTTTGGGACCCAGTACTTC	CASSPLFGFGTQYF
TRBV4-2	TRBJ2-2	many	.	TGTGCCAGCAGCCAAGATCAAGACGGGCGGAACACCGGGGAGCTGTTTTTT	CASSQDQDGRNTGELFF
TRBV10-3	TRBJ2-1	few	.	TGTGCCATCAGTGAGTCGATGGCAGGGGAGCAGTTCTTC	CAISESMAGEQFF
TRBV2	TRBJ1-5	.	TRBD1	TGTGCCAGCAGTGAAAAGGGACAGTTGTATCAGCCCCAGCATTTT	CASSEKGQLYQPQHF
TRBV11-3	TRBJ2-1	.	.	TGTGCCAGCAGCTTAGAGCGCGCGAGCTCCTACAATGAGCAGTTCTTC	CASSLERASSYNEQFF
TRBV5-1	TRBJ1-2	.	.	TGCGCCAGCAGCTTTTCGCCCAGCTATGGCTACACCTTC	CASSFSPSYGYTF
TRBV15	TRBJ2-7	few	.	TGTGCCACCAGCGTAGCCTTATCGGAGGGCCGCTACGAGCAGTACTTC	CATSVALSEGRYEQYF
TRBV5-1	TRBJ2-2	many	.	TGCGCCAGCAGCTTGATGGGGGACGGAGAAAACACCGGGGAGCTGTTTTTT	CASSLMGDGENTGELFF
TRBV12-3/TRBV12-4	TRBJ2-4	.	TRBD2	TGTGCCAGCAGCATGACTAGCGGCCTCAAAAACATTCAGTACTTC	CASSMTSGLKNIQYF
TRBV29-1	TRBJ2-7	few	.	TGCAGCGTCTCTCTCCCGAGAGACCCCTACGAGCAGTACTTC	CSVSLPRDPYEQYF
TRBV12-3/TRBV12-4	TRBJ2-1	few	TRBD1	TGTGCCAGCAGTTTATGGACAGGGGGTGGAAATGAGCAGTTCTTC	CASSLWTGGGNEQFF
TRBV4-1	TRBJ2-7	.	.	TGCGCCAGCAGCCAAAGGTCACAGGGAGAAGTCGAGCAGTACTTC	CASSQRSQGEVEQYF
TRBV7-8	TRBJ2-2	.	TRBD1	TGTGCCAGCAGCCTCGGACAGGGTCGGACCGGGGAGCTGTTTTTT	CASSLGQGRTGELFF
TRBV20-1	TRBJ1-5	many	TRBD1	TGCAGTGCTCGCGGACAGGGGGCGAGGAGCAATCAGCCCCAGCATTTT	CSARGQGARSNQPQHF
TRBV5-5	TRBJ2-7	.	.	TGTGCCAGCAGGATTGGGGACTTATACGAGCAGTACTTC	CASRIGDLYEQYF
TRBV2	TRBJ2-3	.	TRBD2	TGTGCCAGCCCCAGCGGGAGTCGAGCAGATACGCAGTATTTT	CASPSGSRADTQYF
TRBV12-3/TRBV12-4	TRBJ2-1	.	.	TGTGCCAGCAGTTTACCTGGTTACGAGCAGTTCTTC	CASSLPGYEQFF
TRBV4-1	TRBJ1-3	few	.	TGCGCCAGCAGCCAAGATCCAGTTGGAAACACCATATATTTT	CASSQDPVGNTIYF